This T cell receptor beta chain is drawn from a study of blood T cell repertoires in COVID-19. Study at large: Samples representing acute and convalescent COVID-19 were sourced from the United States, Italy and Spain.

Original processing notes: By means of reference gene primer amplification, nucleated cell counts were estimated. Clones were read by immunoSEQ multiplex PCR, and TCRdb kept only the in-frame ones, dropping some. V and J calls and clone size are as listed in that table; D and trimming were resolved from the DNA. The table has fewer than 150,000 clones, about four fifths seen once. The CDR3 is made up of 18 amino acids. This rearrangement joins TRBV1 to TRBJ1-5. TRBV1 is a documented pseudogene. This receptor was identified in a human donor in a cohort sampled during active COVID-19. Sequenced sample: peripheral blood. CDR3 in amino acids: CTSSQDIVRGGRNQPQHF. For the CDR3, the DNA is TGCACCAGCAGCCAAGATATCGTCCGGGGAGGCCGCAATCAGCCCCAGCATTTT.